These T cell receptor beta chains were read from a single sample in a study of T cell responses to AZD1222 COVID-19 vaccine. TCRdb's copy holds only in-frame clones and misses some; the assay was immunoSEQ multiplex PCR. The sample lists roughly 100,000 clones, 88% occurring once. Sequenced here: peripheral blood, sampled on day 0 of AZD1222 vaccination. These receptors were taken from an adult in good health. Each CDR3 is given with its conserved first and last residue. A D gene is named only where the DNA matches it firmly. Only some rows state a clone size, as once, few, many or a class for expanded clones.

abundance	d_gene	v_gene	len	j_gene	CDR3aa	CDR3nt
-	-	TRBV5-4	16	TRBJ2-1	CASSGHMGTASREQFF	TGTGCCAGCAGCGGGCATATGGGGACTGCTAGCCGTGAGCAGTTCTTC
-	TRBD2	TRBV3-1/TRBV3-2	15	TRBJ2-1	CASSLGTSYYNEQFF	TGTGCCAGCAGCCTCGGGACTAGCTACTACAATGAGCAGTTCTTC
-	-	TRBV5-1	12	TRBJ2-3	CASSVEEGAQYF	TGCGCCAGCAGCGTGGAGGAGGGCGCGCAGTATTTT
-	TRBD1	TRBV18	16	TRBJ1-5	CASSQEGQSSNQPQHF	TGTGCCAGCTCACAGGAGGGACAGAGTAGCAATCAGCCCCAGCATTTT
few	-	TRBV4-3	15	TRBJ2-7	CASSQENRQNYEQYF	TGCGCCAGCAGCCAAGAGAATAGACAAAACTACGAGCAGTACTTC
-	TRBD2	TRBV30	15	TRBJ2-1	CAWSAASGTYNEQFF	TGTGCCTGGAGTGCGGCTAGCGGGACCTACAATGAGCAGTTCTTC
-	-	TRBV7-9	13	TRBJ2-3	CASSRSSTDTQYF	TGTGCCAGCAGCCGGAGTAGCACAGATACGCAGTATTTT
-	-	TRBV7-6	15	TRBJ2-5	CASSLVVPSGETQYF	TGTGCCAGCAGCTTAGTAGTCCCGAGCGGTGAGACCCAGTACTTC
once	-	TRBV11-2	15	TRBJ2-7	CASSLPAQGYYEQYF	TGTGCCAGCAGCTTACCGGCCCAGGGATATTACGAGCAGTACTTC
-	-	TRBV12-2	17	TRBJ1-1	CASRLVQGGVMNTEAFF	TGTGCAAGTCGCTTAGTGCAGGGTGGGGTCATGAACACTGAAGCTTTCTTT
-	TRBD1	TRBV2	14	TRBJ1-6	CASGNRGVNSPLHF	TGTGCCAGCGGAAACAGGGGGGTTAATTCACCCCTCCACTTT
-	-	TRBV2	14	TRBJ2-5	CASSDRRVKETQYF	TGTGCCAGCAGTGACAGGAGGGTTAAGGAGACCCAGTACTTC
-	TRBD2	TRBV2	16	TRBJ2-5	CASSGTSGSRRETQYF	TGTGCCAGCAGTGGGACTAGCGGGAGTCGGCGGGAGACCCAGTACTTC
-	-	TRBV6-2/TRBV6-3	14	TRBJ1-2	CASSYNTGLDGYTF	TGTGCCAGCAGTTACAACACGGGGCTGGACGGCTACACCTTC
-	-	TRBV11-3	14	TRBJ2-1	CASSLIAANNEQFF	TGTGCCAGCAGCTTAATCGCAGCAAACAATGAGCAGTTCTTC
-	TRBD2	TRBV27	16	TRBJ2-2	CASSFVAGGRTGELFF	TGTGCCAGCAGTTTTGTAGCGGGAGGACGGACCGGGGAGCTGTTTTTT
-	TRBD2	TRBV9	16	TRBJ2-7	CASSVVPISGVYEQYF	TGTGCCAGCAGCGTAGTTCCTATTAGCGGGGTCTACGAGCAGTACTTC
once	TRBD1	TRBV2	15	TRBJ1-5	CASSVDRGRGQPQHF	TGTGCCAGCAGCGTGGACAGGGGGCGCGGTCAGCCCCAGCATTTT
-	-	TRBV2	14	TRBJ2-3	CASTVTVVTDTQYF	TGTGCCAGCACCGTGACAGTGGTAACAGATACGCAGTATTTT